A single sample is the source of the 6 T cell receptor beta chains below, sequenced in a study of identical twins. TCRdb re-called the 5' RACE reads through MiXCR, storing one row per CDR3 protein. The sample records about 690,000 distinct CDR3 sequences, around 20% being singletons. This sample was also put to use in a study of T cells expressing NK-cell markers.

The sample was PBMCs. Receptors originate from a woman aged 18-29 years in good health.

The rearrangement joins TRBV2 to TRBJ1-5, with D unresolved. There are 13 residues in the CDR3. The V gene lost 7 bases and the J gene lost 1 base, with 8 bases spanning the gap. Germline CDR1 SNHLY, CDR2 FYNNEI. In DNA, the CDR3 is TGTGCCAGCACTTCGCAGAGCAATCAGCCCCAGCATTTT. It specifies CASTSQSNQPQHF.

This clonotype was found a few times. V gene TRBV29-1 combines with J gene TRBJ2-5, with D perhaps matching TRBD1 or TRBD2 (6 bases each). V gave up 5 bases and J gave up 5 bases, with 18 bases separating them. The CDR3 totals 14 residues. Looked up from germline, CDR1 is SQVTM and CDR2 is ANQGSEA. The CDR3 region has the DNA TGCAGCGTTCAGACAGGTTGGGGGGAGGAGACCCAGTACTTC. Its protein product is CSVQTGWGEETQYF.

This clonotype has more than one count but fewer than ten. V gene TRBV4-2 combines with J gene TRBJ2-1, with TRBD2 matching 10 bases. Germline assignment: CDR1 LGHNA and CDR2 YNFKEQ. The CDR3 consists of 21 residues. The ends lost 4 bases at V and 0 bases at J; junction bases unmatched: 18. CDR3 bases: TGTGCCAGCAGCCCCTTAAAGGGTCTAGCGGGGGCCATGAGCTCCTACAATGAGCAGTTCTTC. Translation: CASSPLKGLAGAMSSYNEQFF.

This clonotype appeared a few times. V and J are TRBV6-1 and TRBJ2-1; D may correspond to TRBD1 or TRBD2 (6 bases each). The germline V and J ends were trimmed by 7 bases and 7 bases, with 17 bases remaining between them. This CDR3 has 14 amino acids. Germline CDR1 is MNHNS and CDR2 is SASEGT. The CDR3 here is CASNPSGAGNEQFF. In nucleotides, the CDR3 is TGTGCCAGCAATCCTTCGGGGGCGGGGAATGAGCAGTTCTTC.

This sequence joins TRBV11-1 and TRBJ2-4; D remains ambiguous. Germline V gene data show CDR1 as SGHAT and CDR2 as FQDESV (reference sequence). V lost 1 base and J 7 bases, leaving 8 bases between the germline ends. The CDR3 has 13 residues. In DNA, the CDR3 is TGTGCCAGCAGCTTAGAGGTGCCCAACATTCAGTACTTC. Translation gives CASSLEVPNIQYF.

This clonotype was counted between two and nine times. This sequence joins TRBV10-2 and TRBJ2-7; 8 nucleotides agree with TRBD1. The germline V gene encodes CDR1 WSHSY and CDR2 SAAADI. The CDR3 runs 13 residues. The V and J ends lost 3 bases and 6 bases, in that order; junction bases with no gene match: 4. This CDR3 is CASSEATGVEQYF. The CDR3 DNA reads TGCGCCAGCAGTGAAGCGACAGGGGTCGAGCAGTACTTC.